This T cell receptor (beta chain) is drawn from a study of CD8 T cells in ankylosing spondylitis. General observations from the study: Researchers reportedly found disease-linked clones significantly enriched in matched ankylosing spondylitis synovial fluid. Certain motif variants had earlier been reported in reactive arthritis synovial fluid and blood.

This clonotype was counted ten times or more. The antigen is unknown. One entry per CDR3 protein results from TCRdb running MiXCR on the 5' RACE reads. This sample has 150,000 to 200,000 distinct CDR3 sequences, with about 18% found just once. Germline CDR1 and CDR2: SGHNT and YYREEE (reference sequence). This CDR3 has 14 amino acids. Trimming cost V 4 bases and J 5 bases; bases outside gene matches: 3. The material sequenced was blood, either unsorted or a sorted T cell fraction (not recorded which). This TCR came from a male donor aged 5-30 years with ankylosing spondylitis or in good health (not recorded which). The chain links TRBV5-4 to TRBJ2-1; 10 bases fit TRBD1. The CDR3 region is CASSPGTGDNEQFF. In DNA form, the CDR3 reads TGTGCCAGCAGCCCCGGGACAGGGGACAATGAGCAGTTCTTC.